One sample yielded the 25 T cell receptor beta chains listed below, sequenced in a study of Tregs in tolerant kidney transplant recipients. Measured with immunoSEQ multiplex PCR; TCRdb has only the in-frame clones, and not every one. The sample holds about 110,000 clones, 90% seen once. Material: CD4+ T cells from blood, obtained before the transplant. All receptors derive from a human donor who received a combined kidney and bone marrow transplant.

The chain combines TRBV7-2 with TRBJ1-2; TRBD1 matches 7 bases. Germline CDR1 reads SGHTA; CDR2 reads FQGNSA. The CDR3 covers 16 residues. With V trimmed by 4 bases and J by 4 bases, 12 bases remained unmatched. The CDR3 region has the DNA TGTGCCAGCAGCTACGTCCTAAGGGACAGACGCTATGGCTACACCTTC. It yields the protein CASSYVLRDRRYGYTF. Based on the CDR3 plus reference TRBV7-2 and TRBJ1-2, the full variable domain is GAGVSQSPSNKVTEKGKDVELRCDPISGHTALYWYRQSLGQGLEFLIYFQGNSAPDKSGLPSDRFSAERTGGSVSTLTIQRTQQEDSAVYLCASSYVLRDRRYGYTFGSGTRLTVV.

This chain joins TRBV9 and TRBJ2-7, with a weak D call TRBD2 (9 bases). There are 20 residues in the CDR3. Germline lookup yields CDR1 SGDLS and CDR2 YYNGEE. V gave up 7 bases and J gave up 2 bases, with 34 bases separating them. DNA for the CDR3: TGTGCCAGCCACCAGGAGGAGGCTCAGGGGGCGGGACTAGCCCCCTACGAGCAGTACTTC. It encodes CASHQEEAQGAGLAPYEQYF. The full variable domain, in which reference TRBV9 and TRBJ2-7 provide the parts outside the CDR3, is DSGVTQTPKHLITATGQRVTLRCSPRSGDLSVYWYQQSLDQGLQFLIQYYNGEERAKGNILERFSAQQFPDLHSELNLSSLELGDSALYFCASHQEEAQGAGLAPYEQYFGPGTRLTVT.

V gene TRBV30 combines with J gene TRBJ1-2, with D uncertain. Trimming pared 4 bases from V and 3 bases from J, leaving 18 bases between. Germline V gene data show CDR1 as GTSNPN and CDR2 as SVGIG (reference sequence). The CDR3 consists of 15 residues. The chain's CDR3 is CAWTLYALTDYGYTF. The CDR3 DNA sequence: TGTGCCTGGACCTTGTACGCCCTAACGGACTATGGCTACACCTTC.

V is TRBV4-1 and J is TRBJ2-7; D is possibly TRBD1 (5 bases). The length of the CDR3 is 14 residues. Germline CDR1 is MGHRA and CDR2 is YSYEKL. V lost 1 base and J 7 bases, leaving 14 bases between the germline ends. CDR3: CASSQVGHGREQYF. The CDR3 DNA sequence: TGCGCCAGCAGCCAAGTTGGACACGGTAGGGAGCAGTACTTC.

This clone was seen a few times. The J gene is TRBJ2-2, the V gene TRBV30, with D unresolved. Germline CDR1 GTSNPN, CDR2 SVGIG (reference sequence). The CDR3 consists of 13 residues. Trimming removed 2 bases from V and 2 bases from J, with 6 bases in between. DNA for the CDR3: TGTGCCTGGAGTTCAGTAAACACCGGGGAGCTGTTTTTT. This codes for CAWSSVNTGELFF.

The chain couples TRBV7-9 to TRBJ1-2; a weak D match, TRBD1 (6 bases). Trimming removed 3 bases at V and 6 bases at J, with 14 bases between. From germline, CDR1 is SEHNR and CDR2 FQNEAQ (reference sequence). The CDR3 is 14 amino acids. The CDR3 DNA reads TGTGCCAGCAGCTTCGGGGGGCTATGGGATGGCTACACCTTC. Protein product: CASSFGGLWDGYTF.

This clone was observed a single time. V is TRBV5-5 and J is TRBJ1-1, with unresolved D. Germline V lookup: CDR1 SGHKS, CDR2 YYEKEE (reference sequence). The CDR3 extends over 15 amino acids. Between the trimmed V and J ends, which lost 4 bases and 0 bases, there was a span of 13 bases. As DNA, the CDR3 is TGTGCCAGCAGCCCCCTATCTCTCATGAACACTGAAGCTTTCTTT. Protein: CASSPLSLMNTEAFF. The whole variable domain, filled in from reference TRBV5-5 and TRBJ1-1, reads DAGVTQSPTHLIKTRGQQVTLRCSPISGHKSVSWYQQVLGQGPQFIFQYYEKEERGRGNFPDRFSARQFPNYSSELNVNALLLGDSALYLCASSPLSLMNTEAFFGQGTRLTVV.

The CDR3: CASSLGAGDTEAFF. CDR3 DNA: TGCGCCAGCAGCTTGGGGGCGGGGGACACTGAAGCTTTCTTT. The chain carries TRBV5-1 and TRBJ1-1; TRBD1 is a possible D gene (5 bases). The germline V gene encodes CDR1 SGHRS and CDR2 YFSETQ. CDR3 size: 14 residues. V was pared by 0 bases and J by 3 bases, with 9 bases between. Using reference TRBV5-1 and TRBJ1-1 for the parts outside the CDR3, the full variable domain is KAGVTQTPRYLIKTRGQQVTLSCSPISGHRSVSWYQQTPGQGLQFLFEYFSETQRNKGNFPGRFSGRQFSNSRSEMNVSTLELGDSALYLCASSLGAGDTEAFFGQGTRLTVV.

The rearrangement uses TRBV28 and TRBJ2-1; 14 nucleotides agree with TRBD2. The CDR3 consists of 15 residues. Germline assignment: CDR1 MDHEN and CDR2 SYDVKM. V lost 5 bases to trimming and J lost 8 bases; unmatched junction nucleotides: 5. Written as DNA, the CDR3 is TGTGCCAGCAGTGAGCCGGGACTAGCGGGAGATGAGCAGTTCTTC. Residues: CASSEPGLAGDEQFF.

The rearrangement links TRBV6-5 to TRBJ2-3, with D hard to call. Per germline, CDR1 MNHEY and CDR2 SVGAGI. Trimming took 6 bases from V and 5 from J, leaving 15 bases between them. CDR3 length: 14 amino acids. CDR3 protein: CASRLRSPEDTQYF. CDR3 DNA sequence: TGTGCCAGCAGACTCCGAAGTCCTGAAGATACGCAGTATTTT.

This chain uses TRBV4-3 with TRBJ2-1; D is possibly TRBD1 (5 bases). The V end was cut by 3 bases, the J end by 12 bases, with 15 bases between. This CDR3 is 13 amino acids long. The germline V gene has CDR1 LGHNA and CDR2 YSLEER. Here the CDR3 reads CASSHENSRVQFF. In DNA, the CDR3 is TGCGCCAGCAGCCATGAGAATAGCAGGGTGCAGTTCTTC.

The CDR3 region has the DNA TGTGCCAGCAGTCCCCATGAGGGGGCGAAGGATGGCTACACCTTC. As protein: CASSPHEGAKDGYTF. The chain carries TRBV6-5 and TRBJ1-2; 7 bases line up with TRBD1. The germline V gene has CDR1 MNHEY and CDR2 SVGAGI. The trim removed 5 bases at V and 6 bases at J, leaving 12 bases unmatched. The CDR3 is 15 residues long.

This clone was seen a single time. The rearrangement uses TRBV7-2 and TRBJ2-5; 9 bases line up with TRBD2. CDR3 length equals 15 residues. The germline CDR1 and CDR2 sequences are SGHTA and FQGNSA. V gave up 4 bases and J gave up 2 bases; unmatched junction bases: 5. This chain's CDR3 is CASSSTSGLQETQYF. DNA for the CDR3: TGTGCCAGCAGCTCGACTAGCGGATTACAAGAGACCCAGTACTTC. The variable domain in full, with the rest retrieved from reference TRBV7-2 and TRBJ2-5, is GAGVSQSPSNKVTEKGKDVELRCDPISGHTALYWYRQSLGQGLEFLIYFQGNSAPDKSGLPSDRFSAERTGGSVSTLTIQRTQQEDSAVYLCASSSTSGLQETQYFGPGTRLLVL.

The J gene is TRBJ1-5, the V gene TRBV6-1, with D unclear. V was pared by 1 base and J by 2 bases, with 9 bases between. This CDR3 has 15 amino acids. Germline V lookup: CDR1 MNHNS, CDR2 SASEGT. The CDR3 nucleotides read TGTGCCAGCAGTGAAGAGAACAGCCGCAATCAGCCCCAGCATTTT. Its protein product is CASSEENSRNQPQHF.

The J gene is TRBJ2-3, the V gene TRBV7-6, with D possibly being TRBD1 (6 bases). Germline V lookup: CDR1 SGHVS, CDR2 FNYEAQ. Trimming cost V 5 bases and J 5 bases, with 11 bases left between them. This CDR3 has 13 residues. The CDR3 loop is CASSGRGGDTQYF. The CDR3 DNA reads as TGTGCCAGCAGCGGCAGAGGGGGAGATACGCAGTATTTT.

The chain employs TRBV5-1 and TRBJ2-1; D is uncertain. The CDR3 is 16 amino acids. V was cut by 1 base and J by 3 bases, with 14 bases left in between. Looked up from germline, CDR1 is SGHRS and CDR2 is YFSETQ. The chain's CDR3 is CASSLSTLGSYNEQFF. Here the CDR3 DNA reads TGCGCCAGCAGCTTGTCTACCCTAGGAAGCTACAATGAGCAGTTCTTC.

This chain connects TRBV7-8 to TRBJ2-7, with 7 bases fitting TRBD2. V trimming: 4 bases; J trimming: 2 bases; junction bases outside the gene matches: 8. The CDR3 totals 15 residues. Germline values: CDR1 SGHVS, CDR2 FQNEAQ. The chain's CDR3 is CASSSKAGDAYEQYF. In DNA, the CDR3 is TGTGCCAGCAGCTCAAAGGCGGGGGACGCCTACGAGCAGTACTTC.

The gene calls are TRBV9 and TRBJ2-3; D gene unclear. Per germline, CDR1 SGDLS and CDR2 YYNGEE. This CDR3 contains 17 residues. With 0 bases removed from V and 3 bases from J, the gap between germline ends came to 17 bases. The CDR3 DNA sequence: TGTGCCAGCAGCGTAGACCCCCTCTCGCGGAAAACAGATACGCAGTATTTT. The encoded protein is CASSVDPLSRKTDTQYF.

This rearrangement joins TRBV19 to TRBJ2-3; the match to TRBD2 covers 10 bases. Germline trimming cut 5 bases from V and 3 bases from J; bases unmatched to any gene: 8. From germline, CDR1 is LNHDA and CDR2 SQIVND (reference sequence). This CDR3 has 16 residues. The CDR3 region is CASSHLAGGVTDTQYF. The CDR3 region has the DNA TGTGCCAGTAGTCACTTAGCGGGGGGCGTGACAGATACGCAGTATTTT.

The J gene is TRBJ2-7, the V gene TRBV25-1; 7 nucleotides match TRBD2. The CDR3 length is 15 residues. The V gene end was trimmed by 3 bases and the J gene end by 4 bases; junction bases not matched to a gene: 9. Germline CDR1 and CDR2: MGHDK and SYGVNS. The CDR3: CASSDTSGDLYEQYF. The CDR3 DNA reads as TGTGCCAGCAGTGATACCAGCGGGGACTTGTACGAGCAGTACTTC.

The table lists this clone with a few counts. The V call is TRBV6-6, the J call TRBJ2-7, with D hard to call. Deletions cut 6 bases from V and 9 bases from J, with 21 bases between. This CDR3 spans 14 amino acids. Germline CDR1 and CDR2: MNHNY and SVGAGI (reference sequence). This CDR3 is CASSPTYPLLGQYF. CDR3 nucleotides: TGTGCCAGCAGCCCGACTTATCCCTTATTGGGGCAGTACTTC.

In this sample, this clone turned up once. The chain has TRBV7-2 and TRBJ1-5, with a weak D call TRBD1 (6 bases). Per the germline V gene, CDR1 is SGHTA and CDR2 is FQGNSA. This CDR3 contains 16 residues. The ends were cut back, 5 bases at V and 0 bases at J, with 14 bases in the middle. The CDR3 nucleotides are TGTGCCAGCAGCCCGAGGGGGGGGTATAGCAATCAGCCCCAGCATTTT. This codes for CASSPRGGYSNQPQHF.

The chain is built from TRBV7-2 and TRBJ1-1, with 7 bases lining up with TRBD1. CDR1 and CDR2 from the germline V gene are SGHTA and FQGNSA. The length of the CDR3 is 14 residues. V was clipped by 5 bases and J by 6 bases; unmatched bases: 9. The DNA of the CDR3 is TGTGCCAGCAGCCGGACAGGTGGGTACGCTGAAGCTTTCTTT. Translation gives CASSRTGGYAEAFF.

The chain recombines TRBV10-2 with TRBJ2-7, with D perhaps TRBD2 (6 bases). V was trimmed by 6 bases and J by 3 bases, leaving 24 bases between them. This CDR3 has 17 residues. Germline CDR1 and CDR2: WSHSY and SAAADI. CDR3 in DNA: TGCGCCAGCAGGGGACCGGGAGTAGGGCCCTTGGGCTACGAGCAGTACTTC. This codes for CASRGPGVGPLGYEQYF.

The genes are TRBV28 and TRBJ2-7; 7 bases fit TRBD2. CDR3 length: 15 amino acids. The germline V gene encodes CDR1 MDHEN and CDR2 SYDVKM. J gave up 4 bases and V 7 bases, and 13 bases lay outside the gene matches. CDR3 in amino acids: CASTPGGSERYEQYF. The CDR3 DNA follows: TGTGCCAGCACCCCGGGGGGAAGCGAGAGATACGAGCAGTACTTC.